Included here is one T cell receptor (beta chain) sequence, with context. As yet, its antigen is unknown. This sample was included in a study of post-analysis software for immune sequencing data. Points from the study as a whole: Normalized Chao1 diversity in multiple sclerosis patients fell significantly below that of controls. Strong co-clustering by F measure was seen for same-batch samples. TRBV5-6, TRBV5-1 and TRBV20-1 belonged to a set of about five TRBV segments that were more frequent in patients than controls.

Unique molecular identifiers tagged the TCR beta cDNA libraries. Out of roughly 0.95 to 11 million T cells, 450,000 to 600,000 cDNA molecules were generated. A single record per CDR3 protein comes from TCRdb applying MiXCR to the PCR reads. The sample has roughly 670,000 distinct CDR3 sequences; roughly three fifths are singletons. The CDR3 totals 13 residues. Trimming shortened V by 3 bases and J by 4 bases, and 10 bases separated the two germline ends. Germline V gene sequence: CDR1 GTSNPN, CDR2 SVGIG (reference sequence). Sequenced input: blood. The chain employs TRBV30 and TRBJ2-1, with D unresolved. The sequence was collected from a girl aged 2-10 years with multiple sclerosis. The CDR3: CAWREDIYNEQFF. As DNA, the CDR3 is TGTGCCTGGAGAGAAGACATTTACAATGAGCAGTTCTTC.